A single sample gave rise to the 11 T cell receptor beta chains below, sequenced in a study of regulatory T cells in long-lasting Graves disease. Arm-PCR with iRepertoire HTBI primers amplified the CDR3 regions for these TCR beta libraries. TCRdb re-derived calls from the multiplex PCR reads in MiXCR, one entry per CDR3 protein. The sample comprises around 500,000 distinct CDR3 sequences, more than 10% of which are singletons, and 8.9% rests with the top ten. Time point indicated: newly diagnosed GD, antithyroid drugs for less than 3 months. Researchers made the TCR library from RNA that was extracted from PBMCs. These data are also associated with another study on T cells in Graves' hyperthyroidism and ophthalmopathy.

Specimen: peripheral blood mononuclear cells (PBMCs), collected at new diagnosis, from a patient treated with antithyroid drugs. The receptor source for this set is a woman aged 30 to 39 with Graves disease.

This clonotype was counted at least ten times. The V call is TRBV6-1, the J call TRBJ2-7; D gene unclear. Between the trimmed V and J ends, which lost 5 bases and 1 base, there was a span of 9 bases. The CDR3 runs to 13 residues. Germline CDR1 is MNHNS and CDR2 is SASEGT. CDR3 protein: CASSKTGSYEQYF. The CDR3 bases are TGTGCCAGCAGTAAAACCGGTTCCTACGAGCAGTACTTC.

V is TRBV7-9 and J is TRBJ2-5, with a weak D call TRBD1 (6 bases). The CDR3 is made up of 15 amino acids. Deletions cut 5 bases from V and 5 bases from J, with 18 bases between. Looked up from germline, CDR1 is SEHNR and CDR2 is FQNEAQ (reference sequence). CDR3 DNA sequence: TGTGCCAGCAGCCGGGACAACCCCCGGGTCGAGACCCAGTACTTC. Translating gives CASSRDNPRVETQYF.

This clonotype turned up a few times. This chain joins TRBV19 and TRBJ2-1; TRBD2 matches 9 bases. From germline, CDR1 is LNHDA and CDR2 SQIVND (reference sequence). Trimming took 6 bases from V and 8 from J; bases not matched to a gene: 8. This CDR3 region has 14 residues. The CDR3 reads CASRRREGAHEQFF. CDR3 in DNA: TGTGCCAGTAGAAGGCGGGAGGGGGCCCATGAGCAGTTCTTC.

This clonotype was picked up many times. This rearrangement joins TRBV27 to TRBJ2-7; 10 bases are a match to TRBD1. V lost 9 bases to trimming and J lost 5 bases; unmatched junction nucleotides: 7. Germline CDR1 reads MNHEY; CDR2 reads SMNVEV (reference sequence). This CDR3 is 13 amino acids long. The CDR3 sequence: CARRGQGNDEQYF. CDR3 DNA: TGTGCCAGGAGGGGACAGGGGAACGACGAGCAGTACTTC.

This clonotype was seen only a few times. The chain links TRBV20-1 to TRBJ2-1, with TRBD2 as a possible D gene (6 bases). This CDR3 contains 14 residues. Germline V gives CDR1 DFQATT, CDR2 SNEGSKA (reference sequence). Trimming took off 6 bases at V and 6 bases at J, with 18 bases between the two ends. CDR3 sequence reads: CSAPGSYTFNEQFF. CDR3 nucleotides: TGCAGTGCACCCGGGAGCTACACCTTCAATGAGCAGTTCTTC.

In this sample, this clonotype turned up many times. This chain joins TRBV24-1 and TRBJ1-1; no clear D gene. Between the trimmed V and J ends, which lost 8 bases and 2 bases, there was a span of 14 bases. This CDR3 is built from 14 residues. In germline, CDR1 is KGHDR, CDR2 SFDVKD. For the CDR3, the DNA is TGTGCCACCAAGGAATGTGTAACTAACACTGAAGCTTTCTTT. It is translated as CATKECVTNTEAFF.

In this sample, this clonotype turned up many times. V usage is TRBV11-1 and J usage is TRBJ2-7; the match to TRBD2 covers 13 bases. This CDR3 region has 15 residues. CDR1 is SGHAT and CDR2 is FQDESV in the germline V gene (reference sequence). V shed 4 bases, J shed 3 bases, and the junction held 3 bases outside the gene matches. CDR3 in DNA: TGTGCCAGCAGCTGGACTAGCGGGAGTTTCTACGAGCAGTACTTC. Translating it yields CASSWTSGSFYEQYF. Full variable domain (rest looked up from reference TRBV11-1 and TRBJ2-7): EAEVAQSPRYKITEKSQAVAFWCDPISGHATLYWYRQILGQGPELLVQFQDESVVDDSQLPKDRFSAERLKGVDSTLKIQPAELGDSAMYLCASSWTSGSFYEQYFGPGTRLTVT.

This clonotype was observed many times. The chain uses TRBV20-1 and TRBJ1-2, with D maybe TRBD1 (5 bases). V was cut by 5 bases and J by 8 bases, with 9 bases left in between. CDR3 size: 10 residues. Germline values: CDR1 DFQATT, CDR2 SNEGSKA (reference sequence). The CDR3 spells CSAPRDGYTF. DNA of the CDR3: TGCAGTGCTCCCAGGGACGGCTACACCTTC.

As to this clonotype: A much larger clone lies a single base off, so this may be a read error. The chain uses TRBV6-5 and TRBJ2-2, with D possibly TRBD2 on 6 matching bases. The CDR3 is 16 residues long. In germline, CDR1 is MNHEY, CDR2 SVGAGI. CDR3 region: CASSYGYSENTGGLFF. CDR3 coding DNA: TGTGCCAGCAGTTACGGGTATTCAGAGAACACCGGGGGGCTGTTTTTT.

The table lists this clonotype with many counts. The chain carries TRBV4-3 and TRBJ2-2, with D possibly TRBD2 on 5 matching bases. V was trimmed by 5 bases and J by 0 bases, leaving 7 bases between them. Germline V gene data show CDR1 as LGHNA and CDR2 as YSLEER. CDR3 length: 14 residues. The CDR3 DNA sequence: TGCGCCAGCAGCGAGGGAACGAACACCGGGGAGCTGTTTTTT. Encoded protein: CASSEGTNTGELFF.

In this sample, this clonotype turned up many times. The chain combines TRBV6-2 or TRBV6-3 with TRBJ2-7; a possible D gene is TRBD2 (6 bases). Germline CDR1 is MNHEY and CDR2 is SVGEGT. Trimming took 0 bases from V and 3 from J, leaving 12 bases between them. CDR3 length: 15 residues. CDR3 residues: CASSYSGGIFYEQYF. In DNA, the CDR3 is TGTGCCAGCAGTTACTCGGGCGGGATTTTCTACGAGCAGTACTTC.